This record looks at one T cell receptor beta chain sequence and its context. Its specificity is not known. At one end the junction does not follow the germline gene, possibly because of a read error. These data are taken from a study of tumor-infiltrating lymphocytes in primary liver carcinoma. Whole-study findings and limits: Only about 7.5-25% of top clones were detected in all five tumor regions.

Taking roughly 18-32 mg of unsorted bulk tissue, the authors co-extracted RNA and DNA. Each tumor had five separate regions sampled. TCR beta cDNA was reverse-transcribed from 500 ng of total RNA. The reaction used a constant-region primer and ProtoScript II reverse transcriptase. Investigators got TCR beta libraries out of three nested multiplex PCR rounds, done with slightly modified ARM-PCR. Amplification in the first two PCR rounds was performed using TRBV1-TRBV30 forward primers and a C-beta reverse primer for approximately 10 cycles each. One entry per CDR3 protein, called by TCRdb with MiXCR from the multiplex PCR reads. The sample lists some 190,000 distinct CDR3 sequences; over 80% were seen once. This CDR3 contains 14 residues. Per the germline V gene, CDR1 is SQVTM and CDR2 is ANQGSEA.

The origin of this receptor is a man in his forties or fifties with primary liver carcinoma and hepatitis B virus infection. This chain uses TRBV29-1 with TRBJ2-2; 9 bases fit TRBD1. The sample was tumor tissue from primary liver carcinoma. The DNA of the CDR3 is TGCAACGTTGATGGACAGGGGTACACCGGGGAGCTGTATTTT. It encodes CNVDGQGYTGELYF.